Below are 17 T cell receptor beta chains sequenced from a single sample in a study of blood T cell repertoires in COVID-19. Only in-frame clones appear in the TCRdb table, and some are missing; sequencing was by immunoSEQ multiplex PCR. The sample has 130,000 or so clones, around 88% seen once; the top ten hold 10%. The material sequenced was peripheral blood. Receptors were obtained from a man aged 50-59 years with acute or convalescent COVID-19.

The chain combines TRBV21-1 with TRBJ2-5; the D segment call TRBD2 is taken from the table without a DNA check. TRBV21-1 counts as a pseudogene. The CDR3 totals 17 residues. Here the CDR3 DNA reads TGTGCCAGCAGCAAAGTAGGAGCTAGCGGGGCTGGAGAGACCCAGTACTTC. Its translation is CASSKVGASGAGETQYF.

The gene calls are TRBV6-5 and TRBJ2-3; possibly TRBD1 for D (6 bases). V was pared by 7 bases and J by 6 bases, with 17 bases between. Germline V gene data show CDR1 as MNHEY and CDR2 as SVGAGI. This CDR3 comprises 14 residues. CDR3 amino acids: CASTETRGPDTQYF. CDR3 DNA: TGTGCCAGCACCGAAACCAGGGGCCCGGATACGCAGTATTTT.

This clone was detected once. This sequence joins TRBV7-2 and TRBJ1-1; 12 bases fit TRBD1. This CDR3 has 16 amino acids. The germline CDR1 and CDR2 sequences are SGHTA and FQGNSA. With 6 bases clipped from V and 7 bases from J, the junction kept 12 bases outside the gene matches. CDR3 amino acids: CASSTFRDRGQSEAFF. In nucleotides, the CDR3 is TGTGCCAGCAGTACATTCCGGGACAGGGGGCAGAGTGAAGCTTTCTTT.

The count of this clone is one. The J gene is TRBJ2-2, the V gene TRBV30; 7 bases map to TRBD1. The J segment lost 0 bases and the V segment lost 5 bases, leaving 9 bases of the junction unmatched. The CDR3 extends over 16 amino acids. The germline CDR1 and CDR2 sequences are GTSNPN and SVGIG (reference sequence). CDR3 sequence reads: CAWSTGTATNTGELFF. CDR3 bases: TGTGCCTGGTCCACCGGGACAGCCACGAACACCGGGGAGCTGTTTTTT. Full variable domain (remainder filled in from reference TRBV30 and TRBJ2-2): SQTIHQWPATLVQPVGSPLSLECTVEGTSNPNLYWYRQAAGRGLQLLFYSVGIGQISSEVPQNLSASRPQDRQFILSSKKLLLSDSGFYLCAWSTGTATNTGELFFGEGSRLTVL.

This chain uses TRBV19 with TRBJ1-1; 7 nucleotides agree with TRBD1. The length of the CDR3 is 13 residues. V shed 1 base, J shed 11 bases, and the junction held 7 bases outside the gene matches. The germline V gene encodes CDR1 LNHDA and CDR2 SQIVND (reference sequence). The CDR3 region is CASSIGQGRTAFF. The CDR3 DNA sequence: TGTGCCAGTAGTATAGGACAGGGAAGGACGGCTTTCTTT.

The chain is built from TRBV5-1 and TRBJ1-1; 7 bases are a match to TRBD1. The germline V gene encodes CDR1 SGHRS and CDR2 YFSETQ. The CDR3 has 16 amino acids. V lost 5 bases to trimming and J lost 3 bases; unmatched junction nucleotides: 13. CDR3 DNA: TGCGCCAGCAGAAGACAGGGCGAGGGGTCTGACACTGAAGCTTTCTTT. It is translated as CASRRQGEGSDTEAFF. Filled out from reference TRBV5-1 and TRBJ1-1, the complete variable domain reads KAGVTQTPRYLIKTRGQQVTLSCSPISGHRSVSWYQQTPGQGLQFLFEYFSETQRNKGNFPGRFSGRQFSNSRSEMNVSTLELGDSALYLCASRRQGEGSDTEAFFGQGTRLTVV.

This clone was counted a few times. The chain has TRBV5-1 and TRBJ2-1, with 8 bases lining up with TRBD2. The CDR3 covers 15 residues. V shed 6 bases and J 2 bases; nucleotides not matched to a gene: 7. Germline V lookup: CDR1 SGHRS, CDR2 YFSETQ. The chain's CDR3 is CASTSSGVTYNEQFF. CDR3 in DNA: TGCGCCAGCACGAGTAGCGGGGTCACCTACAATGAGCAGTTCTTC.

This rearrangement joins TRBV27 to TRBJ1-2; a possible D gene is TRBD1 (5 bases). V was shortened by 5 bases and J by 4 bases, with 17 bases between the two germline ends. The germline CDR1 and CDR2 sequences are MNHEY and SMNVEV (reference sequence). The CDR3 spans 15 residues. DNA of the CDR3: TGTGCCAGCAGTCCGGGGGAGGGGCGTCGCTATGGCTACACCTTC. It translates to CASSPGEGRRYGYTF.

The chain employs TRBV7-9 and TRBJ2-7; TRBD1 aligns across 8 bases. The CDR3 runs to 12 residues. Germline-derived CDR1 and CDR2 are SEHNR and FQNEAQ (reference sequence). The J segment lost 3 bases and the V segment lost 7 bases, leaving 2 bases of the junction unmatched. CDR3 nucleotides: TGTGCCAGCAACGGACAGGGCTACGAGCAGTACTTC. Its translation: CASNGQGYEQYF.

The genes are TRBV4-2 and TRBJ2-1; 10 nucleotides match TRBD2. The CDR3 is 16 amino acids. The V segment lost 4 bases and the J segment 4 bases; nucleotides outside the gene matches: 7. CDR1 and CDR2 (germline): LGHNA, YNFKEQ. The CDR3 DNA reads as TGTGCCAGCAGCCTATCCGGGACTAGCGTGTACAATGAGCAGTTCTTC. It is translated as CASSLSGTSVYNEQFF.

The V and J genes are TRBV29-1 and TRBJ2-2, with D possibly TRBD2 on 5 matching bases. The CDR3 is made up of 11 amino acids. Germline CDR1 reads SQVTM; CDR2 reads ANQGSEA. Trimming shortened V by 4 bases and J by 9 bases, and 9 bases separated the two germline ends. The CDR3 DNA sequence: TGCAGCGTTGTCTTAGCGCGGGAGCTGTTTTTT. Its protein product is CSVVLARELFF.

This chain joins TRBV5-5 and TRBJ1-1; 7 bases align to TRBD1. Trimming at V came to 0 bases and at J to 6 bases, leaving 5 bases not matched to a gene. The CDR3 is 14 amino acids. Germline CDR1 reads SGHKS; CDR2 reads YYEKEE (reference sequence). Here the CDR3 reads CASSLEGQRAEAFF. In nucleotides, the CDR3 is TGTGCCAGCAGCTTGGAGGGACAGAGGGCTGAAGCTTTCTTT.

This sequence joins TRBV19 and TRBJ2-2; 9 nucleotides line up with TRBD2. The CDR3 is 16 residues long. Germline CDR1 LNHDA, CDR2 SQIVND (reference sequence). V lost 5 bases and J lost 7; bases outside the gene matches: 11. CDR3 amino acids: CASSARGGRAGGELFF. The CDR3, as DNA: TGTGCCAGTAGTGCGCGGGGCGGGAGGGCCGGCGGGGAGCTGTTTTTT. The full variable domain, in which reference TRBV19 and TRBJ2-2 provide the parts outside the CDR3, is DGGITQSPKYLFRKEGQNVTLSCEQNLNHDAMYWYRQDPGQGLRLIYYSQIVNDFQKGDIAEGYSVSREKKESFPLTVTSAQKNPTAFYLCASSARGGRAGGELFFGEGSRLTVL.

The count of this clone is one. This chain connects TRBV4-1 to TRBJ1-4; the match to TRBD1 covers 8 bases. V lost 4 bases and J lost 10; bases outside the gene matches: 8. CDR1 is MGHRA, CDR2 YSYEKL, per germline. The CDR3 totals 14 residues. CDR3 in amino acids: CASSRGQGRGKLFF. The CDR3 bases are TGCGCCAGCAGCCGCGGACAGGGTAGGGGAAAACTGTTTTTT.

The chain joins TRBV6-6 to TRBJ2-5, with TRBD1 identical over 12 bases. With 5 bases clipped from V and 5 bases from J, the junction kept 12 bases outside the gene matches. Germline V lookup: CDR1 MNHNY, CDR2 SVGAGI (reference sequence). The CDR3 runs to 17 residues. Here the CDR3 DNA reads TGTGCCAGCAGTCCTAGCAGGGACAGGGGGCGAGGGGAGACCCAGTACTTC. It encodes CASSPSRDRGRGETQYF.

The rearrangement links TRBV14 to TRBJ1-1; D may be TRBD1 (6 bases). CDR3 size: 15 residues. Looked up from germline, CDR1 is SGHDN and CDR2 is FVKESK. V lost 1 base and J 5 bases, leaving 14 bases between the germline ends. In DNA, the CDR3 is TGTGCCAGCAGCCAAGTGCGGGGGCCGGGGACTGAAGCTTTCTTT. Residues: CASSQVRGPGTEAFF.

The V and J genes are TRBV18 and TRBJ1-1, with D perhaps matching TRBD1 (5 bases). Germline lookup yields CDR1 KGHSH and CDR2 LQKENI. V gave up 1 base and J gave up 0 bases, with 9 bases separating them. The CDR3 length is 15 residues. The CDR3 reads CASSPLPGMNTEAFF. DNA for the CDR3: TGTGCCAGCTCACCACTTCCAGGGATGAACACTGAAGCTTTCTTT.